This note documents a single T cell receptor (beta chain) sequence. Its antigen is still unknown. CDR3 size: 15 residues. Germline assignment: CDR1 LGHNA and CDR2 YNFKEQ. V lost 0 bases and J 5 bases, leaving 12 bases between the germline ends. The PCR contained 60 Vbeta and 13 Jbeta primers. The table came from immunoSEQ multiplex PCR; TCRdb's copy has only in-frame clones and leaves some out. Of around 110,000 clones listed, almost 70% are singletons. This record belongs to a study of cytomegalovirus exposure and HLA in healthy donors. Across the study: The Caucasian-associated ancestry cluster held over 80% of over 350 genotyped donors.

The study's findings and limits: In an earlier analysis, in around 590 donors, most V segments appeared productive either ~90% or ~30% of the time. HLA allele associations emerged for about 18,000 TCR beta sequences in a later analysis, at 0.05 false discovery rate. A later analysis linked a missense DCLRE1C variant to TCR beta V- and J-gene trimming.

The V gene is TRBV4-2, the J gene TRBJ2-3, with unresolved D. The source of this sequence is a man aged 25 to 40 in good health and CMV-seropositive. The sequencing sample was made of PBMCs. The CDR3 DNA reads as TGTGCCAGCAGCCAAGATACGAGTGCCTTAGATACGCAGTATTTT. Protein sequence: CASSQDTSALDTQYF.